The 24 T cell receptor beta chains listed next were all sequenced from one sample in a study of beta chain features in type 1 diabetes. Investigators reverse transcribed all isolated RNA, so they sequenced expressed TCRB transcripts. The protocol was immunoSEQ multiplex PCR, while the TCRdb copy is restricted to in-frame clones and leaves out a portion. The data show 35,000 to 45,000 clones, approximately 61% seen once. What these receptors recognize is not known. Findings of the study overall: Moderately but significantly shorter TCRB CDR3s were found in Type 1 diabetes patients in all four CD4+ subsets.

Sequenced: Tregs from blood. The receptors shown here come from a man aged 25-40 years with type 1 diabetes. Some clones in this sample may be carry-over from other donors' samples.

This clone was detected only a few times. The chain is built from TRBV15 and TRBJ2-7; 8 nucleotides agree with TRBD1. Germline values: CDR1 LNHNV, CDR2 YYDKDF (reference sequence). The V and J ends lost 3 bases and 6 bases, in that order; junction bases with no gene match: 4. There are 13 residues in the CDR3. The chain's CDR3 is CATSSRGPVEQYF. The CDR3 DNA sequence: TGTGCCACCAGCAGCAGGGGGCCGGTCGAGCAGTACTTC.

This clone was seen a few times. The chain employs TRBV10-3 and TRBJ2-7; TRBD1 is a possible D gene (5 bases). The CDR3 is 15 amino acids. The V gene lost 1 base and the J gene lost 2 bases, with 12 bases spanning the gap. From germline, CDR1 is ENHRY and CDR2 SYGVKD. CDR3 sequence (DNA): TGTGCCATCAGTGAGTTGGGGCAGGCTACCTACGAGCAGTACTTC. This translates into CAISELGQATYEQYF.

This clone was counted only a few times. The rearrangement joins TRBV6-5 to TRBJ2-1; TRBD1 matches 7 bases. With 4 bases clipped from V and 4 bases from J, the junction kept 4 bases outside the gene matches. Looked up from germline, CDR1 is MNHEY and CDR2 is SVGAGI. The CDR3 runs to 14 residues. The CDR3 bases are TGTGCCAGCAGTTTGGGACAGCTGTACAATGAGCAGTTCTTC. Residues: CASSLGQLYNEQFF.

The rearrangement links TRBV5-1 to TRBJ1-2; D possibly corresponds to TRBD1 (6 bases). The CDR3 runs to 13 residues. V was clipped by 2 bases and J by 4 bases, with 9 bases between them. CDR1 is SGHRS and CDR2 is YFSETQ in the germline V gene. Written as DNA, the CDR3 is TGCGCCAGCAGCTTCGGACAGTTCTATGGCTACACCTTC. It yields the protein CASSFGQFYGYTF.

V is TRBV6-6 and J is TRBJ1-2; 8 bases map to TRBD1. This CDR3 contains 13 residues. V lost 6 bases, J lost 4 bases, and 4 bases stayed unmatched. CDR1 is MNHNY and CDR2 is SVGAGI in the germline V gene (reference sequence). The CDR3 sequence: CASSAGTGYGYTF. CDR3 nucleotides: TGTGCCAGCAGCGCCGGGACAGGCTATGGCTACACCTTC.

The chain has TRBV2 and TRBJ2-5, with 9 bases matching TRBD1. The J call may be wrong; the DNA end is better matched by TRBJ2-7. From germline, CDR1 is SNHLY and CDR2 FYNNEI. The CDR3 contains 13 residues. In DNA form, the CDR3 reads TGTGCCAGCAGTGGGACAGGGGCCCACGAGCAGTACTTC. It is translated as CASSGTGAHEQYF.

V is TRBV7-9 and J is TRBJ2-2; TRBD1 aligns across 12 bases. V shed 3 bases and J 1 base; nucleotides not matched to a gene: 9. Germline V gene lookup returns CDR1 SEHNR and CDR2 FQNEAQ (reference sequence). This CDR3 contains 19 residues. CDR3 coding DNA: TGTGCCAGCAGCTTCCGGGACAGGGGGCCCCTACTGAACACCGGGGAGCTGTTTTTT. Protein product: CASSFRDRGPLLNTGELFF.

The chain is built from TRBV2 and TRBJ2-5; a weak D match, TRBD1 (5 bases). The V gene's germline CDR1 is SNHLY and CDR2 FYNNEI. This CDR3 is built from 15 residues. With 6 bases removed from V and 5 bases from J, the gap between germline ends came to 19 bases. CDR3 coding DNA: TGTGCCAGCAGCTCTTCCCCGCCAGGGCTGGAGACCCAGTACTTC. Protein sequence: CASSSSPPGLETQYF.

The chain employs TRBV30 and TRBJ2-7; 9 nucleotides line up with TRBD1. In germline, CDR1 is GTSNPN, CDR2 SVGIG (reference sequence). V gave up 3 bases and J gave up 3 bases; unmatched junction bases: 3. The CDR3 is 13 amino acids. CDR3 DNA: TGTGCCTGGAGCTCGACAGGGGGCTACGAGCAGTACTTC. This gives the protein CAWSSTGGYEQYF. Using reference TRBV30 and TRBJ2-7 for the parts outside the CDR3, the full variable domain is SQTIHQWPATLVQPVGSPLSLECTVEGTSNPNLYWYRQAAGRGLQLLFYSVGIGQISSEVPQNLSASRPQDRQFILSSKKLLLSDSGFYLCAWSSTGGYEQYFGPGTRLTVT.

The chain links TRBV18 to TRBJ1-5, with D hard to call. This CDR3 comprises 13 residues. Germline CDR1 is KGHSH and CDR2 is LQKENI. Deletions cut 3 bases from V and 7 bases from J, with 10 bases between. The CDR3 sequence: CASSPAPGQPQHF. CDR3 DNA: TGTGCCAGCTCACCTGCCCCAGGACAGCCCCAGCATTTT.

This chain joins TRBV7-9 and TRBJ1-4; the D is unclear. Germline values: CDR1 SEHNR, CDR2 FQNEAQ (reference sequence). The CDR3 is made up of 12 amino acids. Trimming took off 7 bases at V and 7 bases at J, with 10 bases between the two ends. CDR3 amino acids: CASKGVGEKLFF. CDR3 DNA: TGTGCCAGCAAAGGAGTCGGTGAAAAACTGTTTTTT.

This rearrangement joins TRBV4-3 to TRBJ2-1; maybe TRBD1 (6 bases). This CDR3 region has 15 residues. Between the trimmed V and J ends, which lost 1 base and 2 bases, there was a span of 9 bases. The germline V gene encodes CDR1 LGHNA and CDR2 YSLEER. CDR3 residues: CASSQVQGPYNEQFF. The DNA of the CDR3 is TGCGCCAGCAGCCAAGTACAGGGCCCCTACAATGAGCAGTTCTTC.

This clone has more than one count but fewer than ten. J is TRBJ1-1 and V is TRBV19; a possible D gene is TRBD1 (6 bases). Per germline, CDR1 LNHDA and CDR2 SQIVND (reference sequence). V dropped 6 bases and J dropped 1 base, with 12 bases sitting between them. This CDR3 is 14 amino acids long. This CDR3 reads CASRKDRTNTEAFF. CDR3 sequence (DNA): TGTGCCAGTAGGAAGGACAGAACGAACACTGAAGCTTTCTTT. Drawing the rest from reference TRBV19 and TRBJ1-1, the complete variable domain is DGGITQSPKYLFRKEGQNVTLSCEQNLNHDAMYWYRQDPGQGLRLIYYSQIVNDFQKGDIAEGYSVSREKKESFPLTVTSAQKNPTAFYLCASRKDRTNTEAFFGQGTRLTVV.

In this sample, this clone turned up once. The rearrangement links TRBV4-1 to TRBJ2-7; the match to TRBD1 covers 8 bases. The trim removed 1 base at V and 3 bases at J, leaving 5 bases unmatched. Germline CDR1 reads MGHRA; CDR2 reads YSYEKL. CDR3 length: 15 residues. The chain's CDR3 is CASSQGGTGNYEQYF. The CDR3 coding sequence is TGCGCCAGCAGCCAAGGCGGGACAGGTAACTACGAGCAGTACTTC.

This chain uses TRBV5-1 with TRBJ2-2, with D perhaps TRBD1 (5 bases). This CDR3 is 14 amino acids long. The V end was cut by 6 bases, the J end by 0 bases, with 9 bases between. Per the germline V gene, CDR1 is SGHRS and CDR2 is YFSETQ. The CDR3 bases are TGCGCCAGCAAGAGACAGACGAACACCGGGGAGCTGTTTTTT. This encodes CASKRQTNTGELFF.

This clone was recorded once. The chain joins TRBV5-4 to TRBJ2-2, with a possible D match to TRBD1 (6 bases). Per germline, CDR1 SGHNT and CDR2 YYREEE (reference sequence). This CDR3 comprises 15 residues. Trimming pared 4 bases from V and 4 bases from J, leaving 14 bases between. In DNA form, the CDR3 reads TGTGCCAGCAGCAGTACAGGGCTTGGCACCGGGGAGCTGTTTTTT. Its protein is CASSSTGLGTGELFF.

The rearrangement links TRBV6-6 to TRBJ2-5; TRBD1 might be the D (5 bases). Germline V gene lookup returns CDR1 MNHNY and CDR2 SVGAGI (reference sequence). The CDR3 has 16 amino acids. V lost 0 bases and J 4 bases, leaving 15 bases between the germline ends. The CDR3 loop is CASSYSNGGAAETQYF. The DNA for the CDR3 is TGTGCCAGCAGTTACTCGAACGGTGGGGCAGCAGAGACCCAGTACTTC.

The chain employs TRBV5-8 and TRBJ2-7; D ambiguous. This CDR3 contains 12 residues. Trimming pared 4 bases from V and 6 bases from J, leaving 11 bases between. Germline lookup yields CDR1 SGHTS and CDR2 YDEGEE. DNA for the CDR3: TGTGCCAGCAGCCCTCACGAGAGCGAGCAGTACTTC. Its translation: CASSPHESEQYF.

Only one count was recorded for this clone. This chain uses TRBV2 with TRBJ2-2, with TRBD2 matching 10 bases. V was clipped by 3 bases and J by 0 bases; unmatched bases: 10. CDR1 is SNHLY, CDR2 FYNNEI, per germline. This CDR3 region has 19 residues. CDR3 loop: CASSDGVSGGRTNTGELFF. The DNA for the CDR3 is TGTGCCAGCAGTGATGGTGTTAGCGGGGGGAGGACGAACACCGGGGAGCTGTTTTTT.

This clone has just a few counts. The J gene is TRBJ1-1, the V gene TRBV7-9, with D possibly matching TRBD1 (6 bases). The CDR3 runs to 12 residues. Germline CDR1 SEHNR, CDR2 FQNEAQ (reference sequence). V was pared by 4 bases and J by 11 bases, with 14 bases between. CDR3 sequence reads: CASSWDIMVAFF. DNA for the CDR3: TGTGCCAGCAGCTGGGACATAATGGTTGCTTTCTTT.

The gene calls are TRBV12-5 and TRBJ2-1, with TRBD1 matching 9 bases. J gave up 7 bases and V 6 bases, and 16 bases lay outside the gene matches. From germline, CDR1 is LGHNT and CDR2 FRNRAP. CDR3 length: 17 amino acids. The CDR3 sequence is CASGPGPGTGKWNEQFF. In DNA form, the CDR3 reads TGTGCTAGTGGACCCGGCCCCGGGACAGGGAAGTGGAATGAGCAGTTCTTC.

This rearrangement joins TRBV19 to TRBJ1-5, with TRBD1 identical over 8 bases. Germline-derived CDR1 and CDR2 are LNHDA and SQIVND (reference sequence). This CDR3 is 16 amino acids long. V shed 3 bases and J 1 base; nucleotides not matched to a gene: 5. CDR3: CASSIRPGGSNQPQHF. CDR3 in DNA: TGTGCCAGTAGTATCCGCCCAGGGGGCAGCAATCAGCCCCAGCATTTT.

The chain links TRBV6-6 to TRBJ1-1; 7 bases agree with TRBD1. This CDR3 region has 11 residues. Germline CDR1 reads MNHNY; CDR2 reads SVGAGI (reference sequence). With 6 bases clipped from V and 7 bases from J, the junction kept 2 bases outside the gene matches. CDR3 bases: TGTGCCAGCAGCAACAGGGGTGAAGCTTTCTTT. Translating gives CASSNRGEAFF.

This chain uses TRBV2 with TRBJ2-3; D is uncertain. The CDR3 covers 15 residues. V lost 6 bases and J lost 0, with 13 bases in between. Germline V gives CDR1 SNHLY, CDR2 FYNNEI. DNA for the CDR3: TGTGCCAGCAGGCCCATGGCCGCCAGCACAGATACGCAGTATTTT. The encoded protein is CASRPMAASTDTQYF.